This TCR beta chain is from a study of T-cell reconstitution after alpha-beta-depleted transplantation in children. Overall study results and limits: T-cell counts and diversity at one year post-transplant came mainly from newly produced T cells.

Germline V gene lookup returns CDR1 MNHEY and CDR2 SVGAGI. The CDR3 is 16 residues long. After removal of 2 bases from V and 4 bases from J, the junction contained 7 bases not matched to a gene. This clonotype was seen a handful of times. Antigen unknown. The library targeted TCRbeta and was prepared with unique molecular identifiers. TCRdb passed the PCR reads through MiXCR, listing each CDR3 protein once. The table includes approximately 1,000,000 distinct CDR3 sequences, 25% to 35% detected once. The TCR was taken from a boy in the first two years of life who had a stem cell transplant for SCID, so the T cells may come from the graft donor. Sample: PBMCs, mostly from graft donor cells, taken 360 days after TCRalphabeta/CD19-depleted stem cell transplant. The V gene is TRBV6-5, the J gene TRBJ2-1; the match to TRBD2 covers 8 bases. The CDR3 region has the DNA TGTGCCAGCAGTTACAGGGGACTAGGGGGTTACAATGAGCAGTTCTTC. Its translation: CASSYRGLGGYNEQFF.